The subject of this entry is one T cell receptor (beta chain). Method: immunoSEQ multiplex PCR; TCRdb's copy keeps in-frame clones and lacks some. Of about 70,000 clones listed, 82% are singletons. This entry belongs to a study of blood T cell repertoires in COVID-19. About the research overall: Sample material is recorded as cDNA or gDNA derived from T cells, B-cell-depleted T cells, or PBMCs.

The CDR3 runs 13 residues. V gave up 6 bases and J gave up 8 bases; unmatched junction bases: 8. Germline V gene lookup returns CDR1 SQVTM and CDR2 ANQGSEA. The rearrangement joins TRBV29-1 to TRBJ1-4; TRBD1 aligns across 8 bases. Sequencing used peripheral blood. This TCR was recovered from a woman older than 75 with acute or convalescent COVID-19. For the CDR3, the DNA is TGCAGCGTACTTCGACAGGGGAGCGAAAAACTGTTTTTT. Translated, it gives CSVLRQGSEKLFF. The complete variable domain, with remaining parts taken from reference TRBV29-1 and TRBJ1-4, reads SAVISQKPSRDICQRGTSLTIQCQVDSQVTMMFWYRQQPGQSLTLIATANQGSEATYESGFVIDKFPISRPNLTFSTLTVSNMSPEDSSIYLCSVLRQGSEKLFFGSGTQLSVL.